This T cell receptor (beta chain) was sequenced in a study of graft-versus-host responses after intestinal transplantation. With approximately 200,000 irradiated, violet-dye-labeled stimulator cells, approximately 200,000 CFSE-labeled responder cells were plated. Following the reaction, CD3+CD4+ and CD3+CD8+ responders that were proliferating and CFSE-low underwent sorting. The germline V gene has CDR1 MGHRA and CDR2 YSYEKL. V lost 8 bases to trimming and J lost 5 bases; unmatched junction nucleotides: 12. The CDR3 has 15 amino acids. Clones were read by immunoSEQ multiplex PCR, and TCRdb kept only the in-frame ones, dropping some. The repertoire holds approximately 10,000 clones, with less than 35% as singletons.

V usage is TRBV4-1 and J usage is TRBJ2-5, with TRBD2 matching 9 bases. The sample was alloreactive CD8+ T cells from a mixed lymphocyte reaction culture, taken before intestinal transplant. This sample's subset: CFSE-low proliferating T cells sorted from roughly 6-day pre-transplant mixed lymphocyte reaction (GvH or HvG direction). The receptor comes from a human patient who received an intestinal transplant. DNA of the CDR3: TGCGCCAGCCGGGGGACGGCGGGGGGGCACGAGACCCAGTACTTC. It codes for CASRGTAGGHETQYF.